The rows below give T cell receptor beta chains drawn from one sample of a study of blood T cell repertoires in COVID-19. Repertoires were generated with immunoSEQ multiplex PCR, while TCRdb's copy carries only in-frame clones and drops some. Here the sample spans more than 130,000 clones, around 80% being singletons. The sample taken for sequencing was peripheral blood. The receptor set was obtained from a human donor in a cohort sampled during active COVID-19. The CDR3 runs from the conserved cysteine through the conserved F or W.

j_gene: TRBJ1-2; v_gene: TRBV3-1/TRBV3-2; CDR3aa: CASSQDWEGGEDGYTF
j_gene: TRBJ1-5; v_gene: TRBV7-8; CDR3aa: CASSSHRQADYSNQPQHF
j_gene: TRBJ2-3; v_gene: TRBV7-2; CDR3aa: CASSPGQIKGDTQYF
j_gene: TRBJ2-3; v_gene: TRBV5-4; CDR3aa: CASSSNRGDTQYF
j_gene: TRBJ2-7; v_gene: TRBV6-5; CDR3aa: CASSSGTGGIYEQYF
j_gene: TRBJ1-2; v_gene: TRBV6-5; CDR3aa: CASSNVGVYGYTF
j_gene: TRBJ2-5; v_gene: TRBV5-1; CDR3aa: CASSLETRATQYF
j_gene: TRBJ1-1; v_gene: TRBV10-3; CDR3aa: CAISGRNTEAFF
j_gene: TRBJ1-4; v_gene: TRBV19; CDR3aa: CASSITGQYEKLFF
j_gene: TRBJ2-2; v_gene: TRBV5-4; CDR3aa: CASSNPLTAGELFF
j_gene: TRBJ2-5; v_gene: TRBV30; CDR3aa: CAWGLAAQETQYF
j_gene: TRBJ1-2; v_gene: TRBV7-8; CDR3aa: CASSLRPDNNYGYTF
j_gene: TRBJ2-7; v_gene: TRBV7-2; CDR3aa: CASSFGRGYEQYF
j_gene: TRBJ2-1; v_gene: TRBV5-4; CDR3aa: CASSLSPTSGASEQFF
j_gene: TRBJ1-1; v_gene: TRBV24-1; CDR3aa: CATLSPAGGKAFF
j_gene: TRBJ2-5; v_gene: TRBV6-2/TRBV6-3; CDR3aa: CASSRPTSGLQETQYF
j_gene: TRBJ2-3; v_gene: TRBV28; CDR3aa: CASSLRLAGGGDTQYF
j_gene: TRBJ1-5; v_gene: TRBV9; CDR3aa: CASSVGEGNQPQHF
j_gene: TRBJ1-2; v_gene: TRBV6-5; CDR3aa: CASSLLGVDGYTF
j_gene: TRBJ2-3; v_gene: TRBV30; CDR3aa: CAWSILGGGTDTQYF
j_gene: TRBJ2-5; v_gene: TRBV11-3; CDR3aa: CASSPLGGAGGTQYF
j_gene: TRBJ1-5; v_gene: TRBV6-6; CDR3aa: CASSPRGNQPQHF
j_gene: TRBJ2-5; v_gene: TRBV7-2; CDR3aa: CASSLYWEVMETQYF
j_gene: TRBJ2-1; v_gene: TRBV4-2; CDR3aa: CASSQGLAGGRRYEQFF
j_gene: TRBJ2-4; v_gene: TRBV2; CDR3aa: CASSERETGRAKNIQYF
j_gene: TRBJ1-6; v_gene: TRBV6-5; CDR3aa: CASTQSYNSPLHF
j_gene: TRBJ1-2; v_gene: TRBV10-3; CDR3aa: CAIRGQSSHYGYTF
j_gene: TRBJ2-3; v_gene: TRBV6-1; CDR3aa: CASSDGLRTDTQYF
j_gene: TRBJ1-3; v_gene: TRBV29-1; CDR3aa: CSVVKNRGTIYF
j_gene: TRBJ2-2; v_gene: TRBV19; CDR3aa: CASSIGLAGGTGELFF
j_gene: TRBJ2-2; v_gene: TRBV28; CDR3aa: CASSPGGLTYGELFF
j_gene: TRBJ2-1; v_gene: TRBV30; CDR3aa: CAWSVPRERPYNEQFF
j_gene: TRBJ2-5; v_gene: TRBV18; CDR3aa: CASLPGLAGKETQYF
j_gene: TRBJ2-7; v_gene: TRBV4-1; CDR3aa: CASSQGGGGYEQYF
j_gene: TRBJ1-2; v_gene: TRBV10-1; CDR3aa: CASSESCCRDSHYGYTF
j_gene: TRBJ1-6; v_gene: TRBV9; CDR3aa: CASSPRQGISPLHF
j_gene: TRBJ2-6; v_gene: TRBV10-3; CDR3aa: CAISGQGARGANVLTF
j_gene: TRBJ2-1; v_gene: TRBV7-2; CDR3aa: CASSLRRNEQFF
j_gene: TRBJ2-5; v_gene: TRBV9; CDR3aa: CASSVGLAGEETQYF
j_gene: TRBJ2-1; v_gene: TRBV6-1; CDR3aa: CASSESSPGSEQFF
j_gene: TRBJ1-2; v_gene: TRBV19; CDR3aa: CASRAGKNNYGYTF
j_gene: TRBJ1-2; v_gene: TRBV5-1; CDR3aa: CASSLWGDPSSNYGYTF
j_gene: TRBJ2-5; v_gene: TRBV11-3; CDR3aa: CASSLDGTFQETQYF
j_gene: TRBJ2-7; v_gene: TRBV7-2; CDR3aa: CASSFVAGSAYEQYF
j_gene: TRBJ2-5; v_gene: TRBV28; CDR3aa: CASSLFQSKTQYF
j_gene: TRBJ2-2; v_gene: TRBV6-5; CDR3aa: CASLQAGGNTGELFF
j_gene: TRBJ2-4; v_gene: TRBV2; CDR3aa: CASRDTGGLAKNIQYF
j_gene: TRBJ1-2; v_gene: TRBV15; CDR3aa: CATSRGAAGESGYTF
j_gene: TRBJ2-7; v_gene: TRBV5-6; CDR3aa: CASSSDRTQYF
j_gene: TRBJ1-4; v_gene: TRBV9; CDR3aa: CASSLGQGDEKLFF
j_gene: TRBJ2-5; v_gene: TRBV11-1; CDR3aa: CASSTGQVQETQYF
j_gene: TRBJ2-7; v_gene: TRBV19; CDR3aa: CASSMKGTGEYEQYF
j_gene: TRBJ2-7; v_gene: TRBV7-2; CDR3aa: CASSTFGQGDSYEQYF
j_gene: TRBJ2-2; v_gene: TRBV7-2; CDR3aa: CASSLGARGLGTGELFF
j_gene: TRBJ2-1; v_gene: TRBV27; CDR3aa: CASSSRNLTSGGYNEQFF
j_gene: TRBJ2-5; v_gene: TRBV7-3; CDR3aa: CASSSGLMETQYF
j_gene: TRBJ1-2; v_gene: TRBV7-9; CDR3aa: CASSLDPRQGARSGYTF